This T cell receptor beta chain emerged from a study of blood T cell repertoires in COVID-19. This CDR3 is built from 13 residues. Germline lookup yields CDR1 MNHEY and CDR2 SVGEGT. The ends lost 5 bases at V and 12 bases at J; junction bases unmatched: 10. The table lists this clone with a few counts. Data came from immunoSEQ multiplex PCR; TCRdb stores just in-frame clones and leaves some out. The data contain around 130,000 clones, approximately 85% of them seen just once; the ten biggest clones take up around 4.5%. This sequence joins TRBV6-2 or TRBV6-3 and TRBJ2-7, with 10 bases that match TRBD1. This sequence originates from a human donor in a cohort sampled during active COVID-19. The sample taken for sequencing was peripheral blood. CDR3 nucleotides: TGTGCCAGCAGTACTCCGGGACAGGGGAGGTTGTACGTC. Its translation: CASSTPGQGRLYV.